The entry below describes one T cell receptor (beta chain). Its antigen is not known. Clones were read by immunoSEQ multiplex PCR, and TCRdb kept only the in-frame ones, dropping some. This sample has approximately 12,000 clones, with roughly 85% found just once. The sample comes from a study of OX40 agonist ivuxolimab in advanced cancers. Study-wide context: With ivuxolimab, an agonistic anti-OX40 (CD134) antibody, patients were treated. Dose-escalation patients were diagnosed with hepatocellular carcinoma, melanoma, renal cell cancer or head and neck cancer. Study-wide points: Clonal expansion by week 6 occurred in CD4+ and CD8+ blood T cells (at 0.1 to 3.0 mg/kg). CD8+ T cells averaged more expanded clones than CD4+.

V lost 5 bases and J lost 6, with 16 bases in between. The CDR3 length is 14 residues. Per the germline V gene, CDR1 is SGHVS and CDR2 is FNYEAQ. This chain links TRBV7-6 with TRBJ1-2, with D possibly being TRBD1 (5 bases). The sequencing here drew on CD4+ or CD8+ T cells sorted from blood, taken in a trial of the OX40 agonist ivuxolimab. This receptor was taken from an adult with an advanced solid tumor such as melanoma, head and neck, liver or kidney cancer. CDR3 sequence (DNA): TGTGCCAGCAGCCCCGGACGGGGGATCGATGGCTACACCTTC. Encoded protein: CASSPGRGIDGYTF.